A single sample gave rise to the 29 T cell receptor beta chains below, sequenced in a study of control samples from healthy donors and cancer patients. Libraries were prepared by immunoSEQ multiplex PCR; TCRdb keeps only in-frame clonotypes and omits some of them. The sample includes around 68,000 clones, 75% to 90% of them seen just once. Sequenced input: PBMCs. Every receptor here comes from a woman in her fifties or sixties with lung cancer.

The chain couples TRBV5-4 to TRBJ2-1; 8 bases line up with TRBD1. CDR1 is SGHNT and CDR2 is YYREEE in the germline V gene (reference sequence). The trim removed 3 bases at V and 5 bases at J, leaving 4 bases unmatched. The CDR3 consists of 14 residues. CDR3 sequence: CASSSWTGNNEQFF. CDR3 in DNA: TGTGCCAGCAGCTCCTGGACAGGGAACAATGAGCAGTTCTTC.

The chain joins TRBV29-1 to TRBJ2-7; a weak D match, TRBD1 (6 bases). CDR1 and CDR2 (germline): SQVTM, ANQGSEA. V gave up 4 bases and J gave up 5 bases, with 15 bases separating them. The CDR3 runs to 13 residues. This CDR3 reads CSVAKQGTHEQYF. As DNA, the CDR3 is TGCAGCGTTGCAAAACAGGGAACTCACGAGCAGTACTTC.

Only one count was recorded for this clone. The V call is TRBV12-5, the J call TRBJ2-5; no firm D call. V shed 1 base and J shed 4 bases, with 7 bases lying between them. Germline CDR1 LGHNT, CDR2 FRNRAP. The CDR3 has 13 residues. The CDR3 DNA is TGTGCTAGTGGTTTGGGGGTCGTAGAGACCCAGTACTTC. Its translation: CASGLGVVETQYF.

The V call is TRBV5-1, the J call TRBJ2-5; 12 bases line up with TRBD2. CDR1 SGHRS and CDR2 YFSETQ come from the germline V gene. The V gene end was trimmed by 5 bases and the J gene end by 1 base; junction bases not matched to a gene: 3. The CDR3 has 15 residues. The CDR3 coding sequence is TGCGCCAGCAGGCTAGCGGGGGGGATCCAAGAGACCCAGTACTTC. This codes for CASRLAGGIQETQYF.

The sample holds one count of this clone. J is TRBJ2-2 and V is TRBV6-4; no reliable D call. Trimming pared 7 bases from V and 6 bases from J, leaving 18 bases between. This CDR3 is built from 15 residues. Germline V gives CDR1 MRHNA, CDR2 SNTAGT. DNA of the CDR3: TGTGCCAGCAAACCCTCTTGGGTCTCTGCCGGGGAGCTGTTTTTT. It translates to CASKPSWVSAGELFF.

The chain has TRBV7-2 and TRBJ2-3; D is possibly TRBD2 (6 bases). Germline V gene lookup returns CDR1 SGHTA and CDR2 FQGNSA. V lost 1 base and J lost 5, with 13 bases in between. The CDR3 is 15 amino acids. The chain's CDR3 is CASSLDGGLGDTQYF. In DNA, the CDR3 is TGTGCCAGCAGCTTAGACGGGGGACTTGGAGATACGCAGTATTTT.

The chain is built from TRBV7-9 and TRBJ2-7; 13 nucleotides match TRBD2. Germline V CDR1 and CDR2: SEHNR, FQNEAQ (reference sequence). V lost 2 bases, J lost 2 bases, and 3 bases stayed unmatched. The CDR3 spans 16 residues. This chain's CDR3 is CASSLSGTSGAYEQYF. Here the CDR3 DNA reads TGTGCCAGCAGCTTAAGTGGGACTAGCGGGGCCTACGAGCAGTACTTC.

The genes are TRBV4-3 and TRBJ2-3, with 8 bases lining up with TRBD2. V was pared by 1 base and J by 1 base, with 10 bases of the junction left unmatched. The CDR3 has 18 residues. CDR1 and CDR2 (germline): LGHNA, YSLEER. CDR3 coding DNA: TGCGCCAGCAGCCAAGCCCTCGGGGGGGCAGGGGGCACAGATACGCAGTATTTT. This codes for CASSQALGGAGGTDTQYF.

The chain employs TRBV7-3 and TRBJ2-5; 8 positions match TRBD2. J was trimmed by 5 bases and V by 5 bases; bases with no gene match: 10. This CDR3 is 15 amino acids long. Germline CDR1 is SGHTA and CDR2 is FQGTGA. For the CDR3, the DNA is TGTGCCAGCAGCCCGGGGGGGCGGATTGATGAGACCCAGTACTTC. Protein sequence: CASSPGGRIDETQYF. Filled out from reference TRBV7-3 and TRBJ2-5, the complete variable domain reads GAGVSQTPSNKVTEKGKYVELRCDPISGHTALYWYRQSLGQGPEFLIYFQGTGAADDSGLPNDRFFAVRPEGSVSTLKIQRTERGDSAVYLCASSPGGRIDETQYFGPGTRLLVL.

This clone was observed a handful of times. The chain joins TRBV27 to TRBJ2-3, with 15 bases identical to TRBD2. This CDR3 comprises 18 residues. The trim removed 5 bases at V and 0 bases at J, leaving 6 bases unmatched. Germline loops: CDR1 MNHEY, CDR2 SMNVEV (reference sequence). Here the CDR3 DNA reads TGTGCCAGCAGTAATACCGGGACTAGCGGGGGGAGCACAGATACGCAGTATTTT. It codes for CASSNTGTSGGSTDTQYF.

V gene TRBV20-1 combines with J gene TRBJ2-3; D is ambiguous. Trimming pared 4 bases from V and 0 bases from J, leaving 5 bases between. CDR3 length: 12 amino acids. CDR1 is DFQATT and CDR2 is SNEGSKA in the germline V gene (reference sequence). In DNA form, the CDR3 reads TGCAGTGCTATTGACAGCACAGATACGCAGTATTTT. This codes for CSAIDSTDTQYF.

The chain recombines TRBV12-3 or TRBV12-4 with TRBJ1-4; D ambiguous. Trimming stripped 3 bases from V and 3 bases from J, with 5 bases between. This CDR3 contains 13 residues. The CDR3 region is CASSLVPNEKLFF. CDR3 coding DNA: TGTGCCAGCAGTTTGGTCCCTAATGAAAAACTGTTTTTT.

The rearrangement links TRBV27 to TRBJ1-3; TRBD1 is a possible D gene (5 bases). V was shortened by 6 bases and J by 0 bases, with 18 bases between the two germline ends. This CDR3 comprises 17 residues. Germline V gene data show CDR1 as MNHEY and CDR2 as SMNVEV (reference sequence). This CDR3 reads CASSPLGRTISGNTIYF. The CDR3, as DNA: TGTGCCAGCAGCCCACTGGGACGGACGATCTCTGGAAACACCATATATTTT.

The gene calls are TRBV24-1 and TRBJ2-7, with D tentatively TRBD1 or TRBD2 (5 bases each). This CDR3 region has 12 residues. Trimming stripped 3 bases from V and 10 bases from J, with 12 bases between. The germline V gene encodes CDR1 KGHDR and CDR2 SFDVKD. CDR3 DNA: TGTGCCACCAGTGATGCCGGGACCACCCAGTACTTC. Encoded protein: CATSDAGTTQYF.

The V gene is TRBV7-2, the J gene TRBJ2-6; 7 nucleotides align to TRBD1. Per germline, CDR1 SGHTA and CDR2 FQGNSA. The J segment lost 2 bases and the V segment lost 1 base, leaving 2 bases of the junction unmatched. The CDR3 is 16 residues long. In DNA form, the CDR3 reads TGTGCCAGCAGCTTAGGCCAGGGGGCTGGGGCCAACGTCCTGACTTTC. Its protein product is CASSLGQGAGANVLTF.

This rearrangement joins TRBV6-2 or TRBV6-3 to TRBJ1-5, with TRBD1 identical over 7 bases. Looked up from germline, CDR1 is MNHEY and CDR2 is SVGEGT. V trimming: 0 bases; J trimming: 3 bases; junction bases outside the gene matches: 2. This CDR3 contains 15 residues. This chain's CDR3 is CASSYSTGVNQPQHF. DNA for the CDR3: TGTGCCAGCAGTTACTCAACAGGGGTCAATCAGCCCCAGCATTTT.

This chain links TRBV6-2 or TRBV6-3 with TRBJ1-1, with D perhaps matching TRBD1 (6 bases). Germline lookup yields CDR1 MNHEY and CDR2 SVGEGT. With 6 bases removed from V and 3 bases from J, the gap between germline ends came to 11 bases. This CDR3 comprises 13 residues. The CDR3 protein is CASSGGAYTEAFF. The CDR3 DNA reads TGTGCCAGCAGCGGGGGCGCCTACACTGAAGCTTTCTTT.

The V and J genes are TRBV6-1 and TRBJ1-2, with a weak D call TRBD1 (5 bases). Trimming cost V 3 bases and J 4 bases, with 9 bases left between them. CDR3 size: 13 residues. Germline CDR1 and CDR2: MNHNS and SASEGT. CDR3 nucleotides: TGTGCCAGCAGTGAGGGGGGTGGCTATGGCTACACCTTC. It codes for CASSEGGGYGYTF.

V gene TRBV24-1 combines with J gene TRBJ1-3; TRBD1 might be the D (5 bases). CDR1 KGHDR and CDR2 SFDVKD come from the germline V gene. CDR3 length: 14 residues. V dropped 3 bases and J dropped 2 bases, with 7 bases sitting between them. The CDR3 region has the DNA TGTGCCACCAGTGATAGCAGGGCTGGAAACACCATATATTTT. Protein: CATSDSRAGNTIYF.

The CDR3 bases are TGTGCCAGCAGCGGAGGGGGCACCGTTAACTATGGCTACACCTTC. Its protein is CASSGGGTVNYGYTF. This chain connects TRBV6-6 to TRBJ1-2, with 7 positions matching TRBD1. V trimming: 6 bases; J trimming: 1 base; junction bases outside the gene matches: 8. The CDR3 extends over 15 amino acids. In germline, CDR1 is MNHNY, CDR2 SVGAGI (reference sequence).

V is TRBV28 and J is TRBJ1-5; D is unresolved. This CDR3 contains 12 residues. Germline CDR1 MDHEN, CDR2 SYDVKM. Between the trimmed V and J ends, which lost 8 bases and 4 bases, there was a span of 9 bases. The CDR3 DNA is TGTGCCAGCGAGGTTTCTAATCAGCCCCAGCATTTT. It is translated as CASEVSNQPQHF.

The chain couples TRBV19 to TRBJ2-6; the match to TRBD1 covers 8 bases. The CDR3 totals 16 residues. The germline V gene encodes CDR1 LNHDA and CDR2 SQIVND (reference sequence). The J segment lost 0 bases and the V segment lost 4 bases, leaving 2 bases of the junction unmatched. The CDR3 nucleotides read TGTGCCAGTAGTAGCAGGGGGCTCTCTGGGGCCAACGTCCTGACTTTC. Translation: CASSSRGLSGANVLTF.

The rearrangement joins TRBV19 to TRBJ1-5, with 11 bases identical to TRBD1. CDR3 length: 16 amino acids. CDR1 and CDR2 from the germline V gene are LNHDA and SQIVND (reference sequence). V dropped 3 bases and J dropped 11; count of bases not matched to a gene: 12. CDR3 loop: CASSMPGQGGKGTQHF. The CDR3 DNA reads TGTGCCAGTAGTATGCCGGGACAGGGGGGTAAGGGGACCCAGCATTTT.

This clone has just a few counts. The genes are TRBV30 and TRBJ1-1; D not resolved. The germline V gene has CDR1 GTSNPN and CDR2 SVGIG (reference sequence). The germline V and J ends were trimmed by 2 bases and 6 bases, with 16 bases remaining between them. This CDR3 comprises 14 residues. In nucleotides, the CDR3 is TGTGCCTGGAGTCGTCGAGACCGTAAGCCTGAAGCTTTCTTT. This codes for CAWSRRDRKPEAFF.

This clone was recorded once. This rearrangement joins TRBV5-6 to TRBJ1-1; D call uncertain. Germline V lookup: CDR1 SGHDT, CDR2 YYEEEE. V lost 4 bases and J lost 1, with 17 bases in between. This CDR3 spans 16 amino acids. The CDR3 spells CASSPTGWGANTEAFF. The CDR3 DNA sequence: TGTGCCAGCAGCCCGACGGGTTGGGGAGCGAACACTGAAGCTTTCTTT.

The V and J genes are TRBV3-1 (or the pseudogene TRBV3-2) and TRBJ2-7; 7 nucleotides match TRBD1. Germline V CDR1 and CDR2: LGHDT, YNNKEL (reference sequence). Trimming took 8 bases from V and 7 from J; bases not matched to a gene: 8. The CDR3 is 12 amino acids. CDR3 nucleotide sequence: TGTGCCAGCTCAGACAGGGTGAGTGAGCAGTACTTC. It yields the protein CASSDRVSEQYF.

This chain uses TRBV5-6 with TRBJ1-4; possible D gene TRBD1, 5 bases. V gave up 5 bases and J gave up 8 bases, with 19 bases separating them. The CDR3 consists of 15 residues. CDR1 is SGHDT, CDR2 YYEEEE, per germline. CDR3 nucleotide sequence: TGTGCCAGCAGTTTAAATTACAGGCCCTTCGAAAAACTGTTTTTT. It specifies CASSLNYRPFEKLFF.

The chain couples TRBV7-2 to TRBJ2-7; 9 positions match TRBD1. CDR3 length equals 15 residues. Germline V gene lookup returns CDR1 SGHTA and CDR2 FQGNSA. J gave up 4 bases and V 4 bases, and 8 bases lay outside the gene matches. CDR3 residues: CASSSGGDRAYEQYF. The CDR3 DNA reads TGTGCCAGCAGCTCAGGGGGGGACAGGGCATACGAGCAGTACTTC.

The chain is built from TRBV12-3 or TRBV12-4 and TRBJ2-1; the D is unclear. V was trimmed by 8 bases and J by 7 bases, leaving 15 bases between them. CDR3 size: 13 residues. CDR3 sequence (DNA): TGTGCCAGCCGCTTCGCCTCAGTTAATGAGCAGTTCTTC. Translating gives CASRFASVNEQFF.